These 32 T cell receptor beta chains share one sample of origin, sequenced in a study of blood T cell repertoires in COVID-19. Sequencing was performed with immunoSEQ multiplex PCR; in TCRdb, only in-frame clones are kept and a portion is missing. The sample lists around 86,000 clones, around 87% occurring once. Sequencing used peripheral blood. The receptors originated from a human donor with acute or convalescent COVID-19. The donor label of this sample is uncertain.

The chain employs TRBV28 and TRBJ2-2; tentative D call: TRBD1 (6 bases). This CDR3 spans 14 amino acids. Trimming stripped 7 bases from V and 4 bases from J, with 13 bases between. Looked up from germline, CDR1 is MDHEN and CDR2 is SYDVKM. CDR3 DNA: TGTGCCAGCACGTGGGGGCAGTTCACCGGGGAGCTGTTTTTT. Its protein product is CASTWGQFTGELFF.

This chain joins TRBV19 and TRBJ2-7; TRBD1 agrees at 9 bases. V dropped 3 bases and J dropped 1; count of bases not matched to a gene: 4. The CDR3 has 15 residues. Per germline, CDR1 LNHDA and CDR2 SQIVND (reference sequence). The DNA of the CDR3 is TGTGCCAGTAGTATTGGGACAGGGTCGTCCTACGAGCAGTACTTC. Protein: CASSIGTGSSYEQYF.

The V gene is TRBV3-1 (or the pseudogene TRBV3-2), the J gene TRBJ2-1, with TRBD1 identical over 7 bases. With 1 base clipped from V and 0 bases from J, the junction kept 6 bases outside the gene matches. This CDR3 contains 17 residues. Germline V gene lookup returns CDR1 LGHDT and CDR2 YNNKEL (reference sequence). The CDR3 loop is CASSQASGTVSYNEQFF. The CDR3 DNA reads TGTGCCAGCAGCCAAGCGTCCGGGACAGTCTCCTACAATGAGCAGTTCTTC.

The J gene is TRBJ1-1, the V gene TRBV7-8; D uncertain. V lost 0 bases to trimming and J lost 5 bases, with 10 bases between them. The CDR3 runs to 14 residues. CDR1 and CDR2 (germline): SGHVS, FQNEAQ. The CDR3: CASSLATGKTEAFF. In DNA, the CDR3 is TGTGCCAGCAGCTTAGCAACGGGAAAGACTGAAGCTTTCTTT. Full variable domain (remainder filled in from reference TRBV7-8 and TRBJ1-1): GAGVSQSPRYKVAKRGQDVALRCDPISGHVSLFWYQQALGQGPEFLTYFQNEAQLDKSGLPSDRFFAERPEGSVSTLKIQRTQQEDSAVYLCASSLATGKTEAFFGQGTRLTVV.

In its sample, this clone was seen a few times. The V call is TRBV5-1, the J call TRBJ2-1; D is possibly TRBD1 (6 bases). This CDR3 region has 16 residues. The germline V gene encodes CDR1 SGHRS and CDR2 YFSETQ. The V end lost 5 bases, the J end lost 0 bases, and 15 bases lay between the germline ends. CDR3 loop: CASSKEGTTSYNEQFF. CDR3 DNA: TGCGCCAGCAGTAAAGAGGGGACAACCTCCTACAATGAGCAGTTCTTC.

The chain carries TRBV6-5 and TRBJ1-1; D unclear. Germline V gives CDR1 MNHEY, CDR2 SVGAGI. The V and J ends lost 5 bases and 3 bases respectively, with 13 bases between them. The CDR3 totals 14 residues. The CDR3 here is CASSPHRRDTEAFF. The CDR3, as DNA: TGTGCCAGCAGTCCCCATAGGAGGGACACTGAAGCTTTCTTT.

The chain uses TRBV7-3 and TRBJ2-7; 8 bases map to TRBD1. The ends lost 5 bases at V and 2 bases at J; junction bases unmatched: 5. The CDR3 has 14 residues. The germline CDR1 and CDR2 sequences are SGHTA and FQGTGA. CDR3: CASSVGQGPYEQYF. CDR3 sequence (DNA): TGTGCCAGCAGCGTCGGACAGGGACCCTACGAGCAGTACTTC. Full variable domain (remainder filled in from reference TRBV7-3 and TRBJ2-7): GAGVSQTPSNKVTEKGKYVELRCDPISGHTALYWYRQSLGQGPEFLIYFQGTGAADDSGLPNDRFFAVRPEGSVSTLKIQRTERGDSAVYLCASSVGQGPYEQYFGPGTRLTVT.

The rearrangement uses TRBV7-9 and TRBJ1-1; D gene unclear. The germline gives CDR1 SEHNR, CDR2 FQNEAQ (reference sequence). CDR3 length: 12 amino acids. V dropped 0 bases and J dropped 5 bases, with 4 bases sitting between them. The CDR3 DNA sequence: TGTGCCAGCAGCTTAGCAGCGACTGAAGCTTTCTTT. Its translation is CASSLAATEAFF. Full variable domain (missing parts from reference TRBV7-9 and TRBJ1-1): DTGVSQNPRHKITKRGQNVTFRCDPISEHNRLYWYRQTLGQGPEFLTYFQNEAQLEKSRLLSDRFSAERPKGSFSTLEIQRTEQGDSAMYLCASSLAATEAFFGQGTRLTVV.

This clone was counted a few times. This chain uses TRBV12-3 or TRBV12-4 with TRBJ2-5; 9 bases are a match to TRBD1. Trimming removed 8 bases from V and 0 bases from J; junction bases left unmatched: 1. The CDR3 is 13 residues long. Here the CDR3 DNA reads TGTGCCAGCCGGGACAGGGACCAAGAGACCCAGTACTTC. Amino acid sequence: CASRDRDQETQYF.

The rearrangement links TRBV24-1 to TRBJ2-2; no definite D call. The CDR3 loop spans 15 amino acids. Per germline, CDR1 KGHDR and CDR2 SFDVKD. V gave up 9 bases and J gave up 2 bases, with 15 bases separating them. CDR3 loop: CATGGDLINTGELFF. CDR3 DNA: TGTGCCACCGGTGGAGACTTGATAAACACCGGGGAGCTGTTTTTT.

The chain is built from TRBV19 and TRBJ1-1; perhaps TRBD1 as D (5 bases). The germline V and J ends were trimmed by 3 bases and 5 bases, with 13 bases remaining between them. This CDR3 is 14 amino acids long. Germline lookup yields CDR1 LNHDA and CDR2 SQIVND (reference sequence). CDR3 sequence reads: CASSIRGRGTEAFF. The CDR3 DNA sequence: TGTGCCAGTAGTATTAGAGGGAGGGGAACTGAAGCTTTCTTT.

The chain uses TRBV7-9 and TRBJ1-6, with D perhaps TRBD1 (5 bases). In germline, CDR1 is SEHNR, CDR2 FQNEAQ (reference sequence). The germline V and J ends were trimmed by 3 bases and 9 bases, with 21 bases remaining between them. The CDR3 consists of 17 residues. CDR3 nucleotides: TGTGCCAGCAGCTTTTCCCGGGGGATCCGATCGACTTCACCCCTCCACTTT. Residues: CASSFSRGIRSTSPLHF.

This clone was seen only a few times. The rearrangement joins TRBV9 to TRBJ2-1; D perhaps matches TRBD2 (6 bases). The CDR3 is 15 residues long. The germline gives CDR1 SGDLS, CDR2 YYNGEE. The ends were cut back, 1 base at V and 0 bases at J, with 8 bases in the middle. The CDR3 reads CASSVSGSSYNEQFF. In nucleotides, the CDR3 is TGTGCCAGCAGCGTATCCGGGAGCTCCTACAATGAGCAGTTCTTC. Based on the CDR3 plus reference TRBV9 and TRBJ2-1, the full variable domain is DSGVTQTPKHLITATGQRVTLRCSPRSGDLSVYWYQQSLDQGLQFLIQYYNGEERAKGNILERFSAQQFPDLHSELNLSSLELGDSALYFCASSVSGSSYNEQFFGPGTRLTVL.

The chain uses TRBV29-1 and TRBJ1-2; a possible D gene is TRBD1 (6 bases). V was trimmed by 2 bases and J by 1 base, leaving 14 bases between them. CDR1 is SQVTM, CDR2 ANQGSEA, per germline. The CDR3 runs 15 residues. CDR3: CSVESQGLYNYGYTF. CDR3 DNA: TGCAGCGTTGAAAGTCAGGGGTTGTATAACTATGGCTACACCTTC.

The J gene is TRBJ1-2, the V gene TRBV19; D perhaps matches TRBD1 (6 bases). Per germline, CDR1 LNHDA and CDR2 SQIVND (reference sequence). The V end lost 5 bases, the J end lost 5 bases, and 12 bases lay between the germline ends. This CDR3 has 13 amino acids. The CDR3 coding sequence is TGTGCCAGTAGTCTCCTGGGGGCGTATGGCTACACCTTC. It encodes CASSLLGAYGYTF.

The rearrangement links TRBV5-1 to TRBJ1-4, with D possibly TRBD1 on 5 matching bases. Trimming left V 9 bases short and J 0 bases short, with 12 bases between. The length of the CDR3 is 14 residues. Germline V gene lookup returns CDR1 SGHRS and CDR2 YFSETQ. CDR3 in DNA: TGCGCCACCTGCGACAGTCCAACTAATGAAAAACTGTTTTTT. Its protein product is CATCDSPTNEKLFF.

The gene calls are TRBV20-1 and TRBJ2-5; no clear D gene. Trimming took off 6 bases at V and 3 bases at J, with 5 bases between the two ends. Germline V gene data show CDR1 as DFQATT and CDR2 as SNEGSKA (reference sequence). This CDR3 region has 10 residues. CDR3 nucleotide sequence: TGCAGTGCCCAGGAAGAGACCCAGTACTTC. This codes for CSAQEETQYF.

This clone was counted a single time. The chain carries TRBV6-5 and TRBJ1-2; D is unclear. There are 13 residues in the CDR3. Trimming shortened V by 6 bases and J by 4 bases, and 12 bases separated the two germline ends. CDR1 is MNHEY, CDR2 SVGAGI, per germline. The CDR3 DNA sequence: TGTGCCAGCAGCTGGAGGGTTCTCTATGGCTACACCTTC. It encodes CASSWRVLYGYTF.

This chain links TRBV6-5 with TRBJ1-2; TRBD1 is a possible D gene (6 bases). The germline V and J ends were trimmed by 4 bases and 1 base, with 13 bases remaining between them. The CDR3 consists of 15 residues. From germline, CDR1 is MNHEY and CDR2 SVGAGI. This CDR3 is CASSSGTTFNYGYTF. DNA for the CDR3: TGTGCCAGCAGTTCCGGGACAACATTTAACTATGGCTACACCTTC.

The gene calls are TRBV19 and TRBJ2-3; D uncertain. The CDR3 contains 13 residues. V was shortened by 8 bases and J by 2 bases, with 11 bases between the two germline ends. Looked up from germline, CDR1 is LNHDA and CDR2 is SQIVND (reference sequence). The CDR3 loop reads CASEAKNTDTQYF. DNA of the CDR3: TGTGCCAGTGAGGCCAAAAACACAGATACGCAGTATTTT.

The chain joins TRBV11-2 to TRBJ1-1, with D possibly matching TRBD1 (6 bases). The V and J ends lost 3 bases and 4 bases respectively, with 9 bases between them. CDR1 is SGHAT and CDR2 is FQNNGV in the germline V gene. The CDR3 length is 13 residues. As DNA, the CDR3 is TGTGCCAGCAGCTTCGGGGGGCCCACTGAAGCTTTCTTT. As protein: CASSFGGPTEAFF.

The DNA for the CDR3 is TGTGCCTGGAGTGTAGCCCAAAATGAGCAGTTCTTC. Protein: CAWSVAQNEQFF. The chain links TRBV30 to TRBJ2-1; the D is unclear. Trimming removed 0 bases at V and 7 bases at J, with 7 bases between. The CDR3 consists of 12 residues. The germline V gene has CDR1 GTSNPN and CDR2 SVGIG (reference sequence).

This chain links TRBV28 with TRBJ1-2, with TRBD1 matching over 8 bases. CDR1 is MDHEN and CDR2 is SYDVKM in the germline V gene. This CDR3 has 16 residues. V dropped 8 bases and J dropped 5; count of bases not matched to a gene: 16. The CDR3 DNA sequence: TGTGCCAGCCTATCCGCCGGGGCGCAGGGGGCATATGGCTACACCTTC. Residues: CASLSAGAQGAYGYTF.

V gene TRBV5-1 combines with J gene TRBJ2-2; 8 bases are shared with TRBD2. CDR3 length: 14 amino acids. Per the germline V gene, CDR1 is SGHRS and CDR2 is YFSETQ. V gave up 3 bases and J gave up 5 bases; unmatched junction bases: 3. Here the CDR3 DNA reads TGCGCCAGCAGCTCGGCGGGGGGTACCGGGGAGCTGTTTTTT. Translating gives CASSSAGGTGELFF.

The chain employs TRBV18 and TRBJ2-2, with D possibly being TRBD1 (5 bases). Germline loops: CDR1 KGHSH, CDR2 LQKENI. Deletions cut 6 bases from V and 4 bases from J, with 15 bases between. The CDR3 totals 15 residues. The CDR3 sequence is CASSLQTVFTGELFF. The CDR3 coding sequence is TGTGCCAGCTCGCTACAGACAGTTTTCACCGGGGAGCTGTTTTTT.

This chain joins TRBV5-6 and TRBJ1-6, with 7 bases matching TRBD1. Germline loops: CDR1 SGHDT, CDR2 YYEEEE. V shed 4 bases and J 7 bases; nucleotides not matched to a gene: 11. The CDR3 has 16 amino acids. Written as DNA, the CDR3 is TGTGCCAGCAGCGAGACGCCGGGACAGCCAAATTCACCCCTCCACTTT. Protein product: CASSETPGQPNSPLHF. Variable domain in full (rest from reference TRBV5-6 and TRBJ1-6): DAGVTQSPTHLIKTRGQQVTLRCSPKSGHDTVSWYQQALGQGPQFIFQYYEEEERQRGNFPDRFSGHQFPNYSSELNVNALLLGDSALYLCASSETPGQPNSPLHFGNGTRLTVT.

The J gene is TRBJ2-3, the V gene TRBV9; 11 bases match TRBD2. Unmatched junction bases numbered 4, after V lost 4 bases and J lost 3 bases. This CDR3 region has 15 residues. CDR1 SGDLS and CDR2 YYNGEE come from the germline V gene. CDR3 sequence reads: CASSRGLAATDTQYF. For the CDR3, the DNA is TGTGCCAGCAGCAGGGGACTAGCGGCAACAGATACGCAGTATTTT.

The rearrangement joins TRBV6-5 to TRBJ1-4; D unresolved. The V gene's germline CDR1 is MNHEY and CDR2 SVGAGI. V shed 4 bases and J shed 8 bases, with 11 bases lying between them. The CDR3 length is 13 residues. The DNA of the CDR3 is TGTGCCAGCAGTTGGGCTAATGAAGAAAAACTGTTTTTT. Its protein product is CASSWANEEKLFF.

The genes are TRBV5-1 and TRBJ2-2; 13 nucleotides agree with TRBD2. The CDR3 totals 18 residues. The trim removed 2 bases at V and 4 bases at J, leaving 8 bases unmatched. Germline V gene data show CDR1 as SGHRS and CDR2 as YFSETQ. CDR3: CASSFQQLAGGITGELFF. CDR3 DNA sequence: TGCGCCAGCAGCTTCCAGCAACTAGCGGGGGGGATCACCGGGGAGCTGTTTTTT.

The chain carries TRBV5-4 and TRBJ2-7; TRBD2 might be the D (6 bases). This CDR3 has 14 amino acids. Germline V gives CDR1 SGHNT, CDR2 YYREEE (reference sequence). The V gene lost 4 bases and the J gene lost 3 bases, with 14 bases spanning the gap. The CDR3 spells CASSPSGRFYEQYF. CDR3 nucleotide sequence: TGTGCCAGCAGCCCTTCCGGGAGATTCTACGAGCAGTACTTC. The full variable domain, with the rest looked up from reference TRBV5-4 and TRBJ2-7, is ETGVTQSPTHLIKTRGQQVTLRCSSQSGHNTVSWYQQALGQGPQFIFQYYREEENGRGNFPPRFSGLQFPNYSSELNVNALELDDSALYLCASSPSGRFYEQYFGPGTRLTVT.

The chain combines TRBV7-2 with TRBJ2-5; 9 bases are shared with TRBD2. The CDR3 covers 16 residues. The V gene end was trimmed by 2 bases and the J gene end by 7 bases; junction bases not matched to a gene: 11. Per germline, CDR1 SGHTA and CDR2 FQGNSA. CDR3 loop: CASSLSFRRGGGTQYF. The CDR3 DNA is TGTGCCAGCAGCTTATCGTTTCGGCGGGGGGGCGGGACCCAGTACTTC.

V and J are TRBV5-1 and TRBJ2-7; no clear D. V was trimmed by 5 bases and J by 7 bases, leaving 19 bases between them. From germline, CDR1 is SGHRS and CDR2 YFSETQ. CDR3 length equals 14 residues. The CDR3 reads CASRTRPLPLEQYF. In DNA, the CDR3 is TGCGCCAGCAGGACGAGGCCCCTCCCCTTGGAGCAGTACTTC.